This entry describes one TCR beta chain. The data were produced by immunoSEQ multiplex PCR, yet TCRdb's version contains in-frame clones alone and is incomplete. This sample has approximately 40,000 clones, with about nine tenths found just once. These data originate in a study of blood T cell repertoires in COVID-19. About the research overall: T cells, B-cell-depleted T cells, or PBMCs provided the cDNA or gDNA that served as material.

This TCR was sampled from a human donor in a cohort sampled during active COVID-19. Sequencing used peripheral blood.

This CDR3 is CASRRDTQAGETQYF. CDR3 nucleotide sequence: TGTGCCAGCCGCCGGGACACCCAGGCTGGAGAGACCCAGTACTTC. This rearrangement joins TRBV7-2 to TRBJ2-5, with D perhaps matching TRBD1 (6 bases). Germline CDR1 and CDR2: SGHTA and FQGNSA. This CDR3 has 15 amino acids. V was cut by 8 bases and J by 4 bases, with 20 bases left in between.